The 22 T cell receptor beta chains in this list originate from one sample, sequenced in a study of OX40 agonist ivuxolimab in advanced cancers. Sequencing was performed with immunoSEQ multiplex PCR; in TCRdb, only in-frame clones are kept and a portion is missing. The sample contains approximately 54,000 clones, under 95% of which appear only once. The sample was CD4+ or CD8+ T cells sorted from blood, taken in a trial of the OX40 agonist ivuxolimab. Every receptor here comes from an adult with an advanced solid tumor such as melanoma, head and neck, liver or kidney cancer.

This clone appeared once. The gene calls are TRBV29-1 and TRBJ2-2; a possible D gene is TRBD2 (6 bases). Germline V CDR1 and CDR2: SQVTM, ANQGSEA. The CDR3 is 14 residues long. V was cut by 7 bases and J by 2 bases, with 14 bases left in between. The CDR3 here is CSAGEEGNTGELFF. As DNA, the CDR3 is TGCAGCGCTGGGGAGGAGGGAAACACCGGGGAGCTGTTTTTT.

This chain uses TRBV7-9 with TRBJ1-1; D is unclear. This CDR3 spans 12 amino acids. The germline V gene encodes CDR1 SEHNR and CDR2 FQNEAQ (reference sequence). The V end lost 6 bases, the J end lost 7 bases, and 12 bases lay between the germline ends. CDR3 nucleotides: TGTGCCAGCAGTGCCAGGACGGATGAAGCTTTCTTT. It translates to CASSARTDEAFF.

For this clone: The junction and the germline gene differ at one end; a read error may be behind it. J is TRBJ2-3 and V is TRBV27, with D uncertain. The CDR3 runs to 13 residues. Per germline, CDR1 MNHEY and CDR2 SMNVEV (reference sequence). The DNA of the CDR3 is TGTGCCAGCAGTTTATCAAGCAGTGGGCCCCAATCGTTT. Protein product: CASSLSSSGPQSF.

This clone has only one observation. The chain joins TRBV6-6 to TRBJ1-1, with 8 bases lining up with TRBD1. J was trimmed by 2 bases and V by 5 bases; bases with no gene match: 1. Germline assignment: CDR1 MNHNY and CDR2 SVGAGI (reference sequence). The CDR3 consists of 13 residues. The CDR3 DNA sequence: TGTGCCAGCAGTACAGGGGGAAACACTGAAGCTTTCTTT. Amino acid sequence: CASSTGGNTEAFF.

This clone was found many times. The chain carries TRBV5-6 and TRBJ2-1, with 12 bases identical to TRBD2. This CDR3 comprises 18 residues. V was pared by 3 bases and J by 8 bases, with 15 bases of the junction left unmatched. CDR1 is SGHDT and CDR2 is YYEEEE in the germline V gene. The CDR3 DNA follows: TGTGCCAGCAGCTCCCCAGGACTAGCGGGGAATCGGGTGGATGAGCAGTTCTTC. Translating it yields CASSSPGLAGNRVDEQFF.

The chain couples TRBV5-6 to TRBJ2-7; D is possibly TRBD2 (6 bases). The CDR3 contains 13 residues. V dropped 3 bases and J dropped 5 bases, with 12 bases sitting between them. CDR1 is SGHDT and CDR2 is YYEEEE in the germline V gene. The CDR3 reads CASSSLALNEQYF. The DNA of the CDR3 is TGTGCCAGCAGCTCGCTAGCGTTGAACGAGCAGTACTTC.

J is TRBJ2-3 and V is TRBV5-4; 9 positions match TRBD2. Germline V gene data show CDR1 as SGHNT and CDR2 as YYREEE (reference sequence). The V segment lost 0 bases and the J segment 6 bases; nucleotides outside the gene matches: 5. CDR3 length: 15 amino acids. The CDR3 reads CASSLDGLATDTQYF. The CDR3 nucleotides are TGTGCCAGCAGCTTGGATGGACTAGCGACTGATACGCAGTATTTT.

This chain joins TRBV29-1 and TRBJ2-7; D is unclear. The germline CDR1 and CDR2 sequences are SQVTM and ANQGSEA. The V and J ends lost 4 bases and 4 bases respectively, with 5 bases between them. CDR3 length: 10 residues. DNA of the CDR3: TGCAGCGTTGGAGAGTACGAGCAGTACTTC. The encoded protein is CSVGEYEQYF.

The chain has TRBV15 and TRBJ2-7; 10 nucleotides agree with TRBD2. V lost 5 bases, J lost 5 bases, and 12 bases stayed unmatched. The CDR3 sequence is 16 residues long. In germline, CDR1 is LNHNV, CDR2 YYDKDF (reference sequence). The CDR3 reads CATSRRLSGGDNEQYF. CDR3 DNA sequence: TGTGCCACCAGCCGCCGTTTGAGCGGGGGGGATAACGAGCAGTACTTC.

This chain uses TRBV19 with TRBJ2-1; 7 positions agree with TRBD2. J gave up 3 bases and V 6 bases, and 11 bases lay outside the gene matches. CDR1 is LNHDA, CDR2 SQIVND, per germline (reference sequence). This CDR3 has 16 amino acids. Here the CDR3 DNA reads TGTGCCAGTAGGACGAGCGGGAATATATACTACAATGAGCAGTTCTTC. Protein product: CASRTSGNIYYNEQFF.

A single count supports this clone. CDR3 coding DNA: TGCGCCAGCACCCCCGGGACAAGGGGGAACCTTGGCTATGGCTACACCTTC. Its protein is CASTPGTRGNLGYGYTF. This chain links TRBV5-1 with TRBJ1-2, with TRBD1 as a possible D gene (6 bases). V was clipped by 6 bases and J by 4 bases, with 25 bases between them. Germline V gives CDR1 SGHRS, CDR2 YFSETQ. This CDR3 contains 17 residues.

This chain links TRBV7-9 with TRBJ2-1, with TRBD2 as a possible D gene (5 bases). Germline V gene data show CDR1 as SEHNR and CDR2 as FQNEAQ (reference sequence). The CDR3 contains 13 residues. V was shortened by 9 bases and J by 8 bases, with 17 bases between the two germline ends. The CDR3 loop is CASQAGVWYEQFF. CDR3 nucleotide sequence: TGTGCCAGTCAGGCCGGGGTGTGGTATGAGCAGTTCTTC.

The J gene is TRBJ2-1, the V gene TRBV29-1; TRBD2 matches 10 bases. There are 15 residues in the CDR3. J lost 5 bases, V lost 2 bases, and 6 bases had no gene match. The germline V gene has CDR1 SQVTM and CDR2 ANQGSEA. CDR3 region: CSVEPELAGDNEQFF. CDR3 sequence (DNA): TGCAGCGTTGAACCGGAGCTAGCGGGGGACAATGAGCAGTTCTTC.

The chain combines TRBV9 with TRBJ2-2; 8 bases map to TRBD2. With V trimmed by 0 bases and J by 8 bases, 3 bases remained unmatched. CDR3 length: 14 amino acids. Germline assignment: CDR1 SGDLS and CDR2 YYNGEE. The DNA of the CDR3 is TGTGCCAGCAGCGTAGGCGGGGGGACGGGGGAGCTGTTTTTT. Translated, it gives CASSVGGGTGELFF.

The chain employs TRBV4-1 and TRBJ2-1; D call uncertain. The CDR3 is 12 residues long. Trimming stripped 4 bases from V and 7 bases from J, with 8 bases between. Germline CDR1 is MGHRA and CDR2 is YSYEKL. The CDR3: CASSLLGNEQFF. CDR3 DNA sequence: TGCGCCAGCAGCCTCTTGGGAAATGAGCAGTTCTTC.

V usage is TRBV9 and J usage is TRBJ1-1; no clear D. This CDR3 contains 13 residues. Trimming left V 0 bases short and J 7 bases short, with 10 bases between. Germline CDR1 and CDR2: SGDLS and YYNGEE. CDR3 bases: TGTGCCAGCAGCGTAGTTCCGGGGAATGAAGCTTTCTTT. Protein product: CASSVVPGNEAFF.

The chain combines TRBV12-5 with TRBJ1-3, with unresolved D. The CDR3 loop spans 16 amino acids. Trimming pared 0 bases from V and 4 bases from J, leaving 13 bases between. The germline V gene encodes CDR1 LGHNT and CDR2 FRNRAP. As DNA, the CDR3 is TGTGCTAGTGGTTTGGTGGGGAGCTCGGAAGGAAACACCATATATTTT. It translates to CASGLVGSSEGNTIYF.

The chain links TRBV7-2 to TRBJ2-7; no firm D call. This CDR3 is built from 13 residues. CDR1 is SGHTA and CDR2 is FQGNSA in the germline V gene. The germline V and J ends were trimmed by 5 bases and 2 bases, with 10 bases remaining between them. CDR3 DNA sequence: TGTGCCAGCAGCCCAGGCTTCACCTACGAGCAGTACTTC. As protein: CASSPGFTYEQYF.

This sequence joins TRBV28 and TRBJ1-5, with D perhaps TRBD1 (5 bases). Germline V gene sequence: CDR1 MDHEN, CDR2 SYDVKM. The CDR3 totals 15 residues. Deletions cut 4 bases from V and 7 bases from J, with 17 bases between. The chain's CDR3 is CASSWDGAGYQPQHF. The CDR3, as DNA: TGTGCCAGCAGTTGGGATGGGGCAGGGTACCAGCCCCAGCATTTT.

This clone was detected a few times. The rearrangement links TRBV25-1 to TRBJ1-3, with 8 positions matching TRBD1. The junction had 0 bases not matched to a gene; V was cut back by 8 bases and J by 0 bases. In germline, CDR1 is MGHDK, CDR2 SYGVNS. The CDR3 has 13 residues. CDR3 nucleotide sequence: TGTGCCAGCGGACAGGGCTCTGGAAACACCATATATTTT. Amino acids: CASGQGSGNTIYF.

This rearrangement joins TRBV27 to TRBJ1-1; no definite D call. Trimming stripped 5 bases from V and 0 bases from J, with 13 bases between. Germline CDR1 reads MNHEY; CDR2 reads SMNVEV (reference sequence). The CDR3 is 15 amino acids. The CDR3 region has the DNA TGTGCCAGCAGTCATACCGGGAGCATGAACACTGAAGCTTTCTTT. This sequence encodes CASSHTGSMNTEAFF.

This chain uses TRBV4-3 with TRBJ1-2; D unresolved. This CDR3 has 15 amino acids. Germline CDR1 LGHNA, CDR2 YSLEER. Trimming left V 4 bases short and J 7 bases short, with 19 bases between. The CDR3 DNA reads as TGCGCCAGCAGCCGAGATCACGGAGTAAAAGGTGGCTACACCTTC. Protein: CASSRDHGVKGGYTF.